This T cell receptor (beta chain) is from a study of control samples from healthy donors and cancer patients. The CDR3 sequence is 12 residues long. Looked up from germline, CDR1 is GTSNPN and CDR2 is SVGIG (reference sequence). V shed 1 base and J shed 14 bases, with 12 bases lying between them. This table comes from immunoSEQ multiplex PCR, and its TCRdb copy is limited to in-frame clones, with some not included. The sample has about 180,000 clones; just over 90% are singletons. This TCR was sampled from a man aged 30 to 39 in good health. The rearrangement joins TRBV30 to TRBJ1-6; D gene uncertain. Specimen: blood. This CDR3 is CAWSAGGLALHF. CDR3 in DNA: TGTGCCTGGAGTGCTGGAGGGCTCGCCCTCCACTTT.